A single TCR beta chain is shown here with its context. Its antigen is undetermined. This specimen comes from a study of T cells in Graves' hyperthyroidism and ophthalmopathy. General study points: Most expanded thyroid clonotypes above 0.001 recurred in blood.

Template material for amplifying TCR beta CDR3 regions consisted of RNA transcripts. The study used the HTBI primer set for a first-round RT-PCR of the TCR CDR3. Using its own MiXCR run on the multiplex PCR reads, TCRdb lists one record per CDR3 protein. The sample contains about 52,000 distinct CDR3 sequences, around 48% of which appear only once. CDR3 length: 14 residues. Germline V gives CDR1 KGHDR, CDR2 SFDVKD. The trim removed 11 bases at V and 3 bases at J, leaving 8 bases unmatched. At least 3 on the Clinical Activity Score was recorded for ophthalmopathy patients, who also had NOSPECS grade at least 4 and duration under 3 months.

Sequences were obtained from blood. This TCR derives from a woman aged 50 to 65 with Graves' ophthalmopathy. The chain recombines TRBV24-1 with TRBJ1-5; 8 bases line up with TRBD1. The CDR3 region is CASILTGDNQPQHF. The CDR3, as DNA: TGTGCCAGCATTCTGACAGGGGACAATCAGCCCCAGCATTTT.